This T cell receptor (beta chain) originates from a study of shared clonotypes between healthy human individuals. Across the whole study: Used for every donor were three CD4 naive, three CD4 memory, two CD8 naive and one CD8 memory plate. Points from the study as a whole: Generally, naive subsets came out with larger estimated richness than memory subsets.

There were only Caucasian adults among the donors, and all lived in Nashville, Tennessee. This clone showed up just once. Its antigen is as yet unknown. At a deep level, the assay was run. Some clones are missing from TCRdb's copy, which holds only in-frame ones; the method was immunoSEQ multiplex PCR. The table includes 2.3 million or so clones, approximately 95% detected once. The sample taken for sequencing was naive CD4+ T cells from PBMCs. Sample subset: CD45RA+ positively selected. The TCR was taken from a man aged 18 to 29 in good health. Some clones in this sample may be carry-over from other donors' samples.

The CDR3 spells CASSEASRGQGPNTIYF. The CDR3 coding sequence is TGTGCCAGCAGTGAAGCGAGCCGCGGACAGGGACCAAACACCATATATTTT. J is TRBJ1-3 and V is TRBV6-1; 8 positions match TRBD1. The germline V gene has CDR1 MNHNS and CDR2 SASEGT. After removal of 0 bases from V and 6 bases from J, the junction contained 10 bases not matched to a gene. The CDR3 covers 17 residues.